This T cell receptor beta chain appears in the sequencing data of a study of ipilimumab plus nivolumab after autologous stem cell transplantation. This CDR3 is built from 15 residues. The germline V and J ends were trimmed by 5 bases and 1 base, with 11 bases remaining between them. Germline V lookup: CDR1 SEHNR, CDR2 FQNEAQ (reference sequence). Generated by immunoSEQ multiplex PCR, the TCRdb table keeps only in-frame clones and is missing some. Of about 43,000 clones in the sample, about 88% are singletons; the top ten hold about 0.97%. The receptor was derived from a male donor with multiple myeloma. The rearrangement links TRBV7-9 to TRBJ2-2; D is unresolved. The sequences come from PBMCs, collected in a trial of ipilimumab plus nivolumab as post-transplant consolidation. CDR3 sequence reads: CASSPGFQNTGELFF. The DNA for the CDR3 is TGTGCCAGCAGCCCAGGATTTCAGAACACCGGGGAGCTGTTTTTT.